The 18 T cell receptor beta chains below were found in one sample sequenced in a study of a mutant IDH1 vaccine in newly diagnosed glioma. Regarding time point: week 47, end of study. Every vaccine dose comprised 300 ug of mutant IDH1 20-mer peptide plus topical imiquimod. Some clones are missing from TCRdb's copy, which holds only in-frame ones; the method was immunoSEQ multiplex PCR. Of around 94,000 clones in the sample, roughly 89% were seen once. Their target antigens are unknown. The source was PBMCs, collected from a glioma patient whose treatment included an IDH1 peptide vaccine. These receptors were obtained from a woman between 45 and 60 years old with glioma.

As DNA, the CDR3 is TGTGCCAGCTCACCACCGATAGGGATCGGCTATGGCTACACCTTC. Amino acid sequence: CASSPPIGIGYGYTF. This chain links TRBV18 with TRBJ1-2; D is unresolved. The CDR3 covers 15 residues. V lost 0 bases and J lost 4, with 12 bases in between. The germline V gene encodes CDR1 KGHSH and CDR2 LQKENI.

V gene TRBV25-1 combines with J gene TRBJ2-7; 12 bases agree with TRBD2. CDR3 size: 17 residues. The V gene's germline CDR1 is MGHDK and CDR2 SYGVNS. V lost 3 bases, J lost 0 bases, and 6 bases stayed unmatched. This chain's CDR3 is CASSDWTSGETSYEQYF. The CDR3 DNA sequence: TGTGCCAGCAGTGATTGGACTAGCGGGGAAACCTCCTACGAGCAGTACTTC.

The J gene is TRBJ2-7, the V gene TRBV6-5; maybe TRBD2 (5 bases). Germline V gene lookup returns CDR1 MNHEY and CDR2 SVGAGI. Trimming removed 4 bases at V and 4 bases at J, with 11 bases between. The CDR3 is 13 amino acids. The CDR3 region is CASSFTGWYEQYF. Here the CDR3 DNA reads TGTGCCAGCAGTTTCACGGGGTGGTACGAGCAGTACTTC.

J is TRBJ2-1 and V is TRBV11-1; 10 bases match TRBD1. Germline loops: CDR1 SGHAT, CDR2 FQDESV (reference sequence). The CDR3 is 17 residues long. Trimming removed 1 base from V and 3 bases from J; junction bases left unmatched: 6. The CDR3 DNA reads TGTGCCAGCAGCTTAGGAGCCGGGACAGGGGTCTACAATGAGCAGTTCTTC. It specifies CASSLGAGTGVYNEQFF.

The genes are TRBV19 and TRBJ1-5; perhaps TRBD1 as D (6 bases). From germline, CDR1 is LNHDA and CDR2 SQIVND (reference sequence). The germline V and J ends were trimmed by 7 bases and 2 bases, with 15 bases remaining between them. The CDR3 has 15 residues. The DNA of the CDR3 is TGTGCCAGTATTTCGGGGGCTCGGGGCAATCAGCCCCAGCATTTT. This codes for CASISGARGNQPQHF. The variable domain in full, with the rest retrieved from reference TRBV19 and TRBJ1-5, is DGGITQSPKYLFRKEGQNVTLSCEQNLNHDAMYWYRQDPGQGLRLIYYSQIVNDFQKGDIAEGYSVSREKKESFPLTVTSAQKNPTAFYLCASISGARGNQPQHFGDGTRLSIL.

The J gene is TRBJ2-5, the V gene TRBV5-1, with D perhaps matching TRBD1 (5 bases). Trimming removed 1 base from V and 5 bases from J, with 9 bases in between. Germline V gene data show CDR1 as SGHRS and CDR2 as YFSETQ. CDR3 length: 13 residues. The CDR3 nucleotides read TGCGCCAGCAGCTTGTTGGCAGGGGAGACCCAGTACTTC. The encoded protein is CASSLLAGETQYF.

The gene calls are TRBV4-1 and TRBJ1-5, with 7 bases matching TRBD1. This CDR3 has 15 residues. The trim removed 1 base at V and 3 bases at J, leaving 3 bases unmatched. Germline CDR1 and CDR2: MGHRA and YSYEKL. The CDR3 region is CASSQGQGSNQPQHF. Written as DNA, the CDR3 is TGCGCCAGCAGCCAAGGACAGGGATCCAATCAGCCCCAGCATTTT.

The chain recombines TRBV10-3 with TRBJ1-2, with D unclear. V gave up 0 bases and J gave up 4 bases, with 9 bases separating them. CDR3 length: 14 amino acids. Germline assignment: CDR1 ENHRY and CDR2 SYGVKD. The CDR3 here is CAISESEEIYGYTF. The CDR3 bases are TGTGCCATCAGTGAGTCTGAGGAGATCTATGGCTACACCTTC.

The CDR3 reads CASSATGSLSTYGYTF. CDR3 bases: TGTGCCAGCAGTGCAACCGGGAGCCTAAGTACCTATGGCTACACCTTC. J is TRBJ1-2 and V is TRBV25-1; D call uncertain. The CDR3 has 16 amino acids. V was pared by 4 bases and J by 4 bases, with 19 bases between. The germline V gene has CDR1 MGHDK and CDR2 SYGVNS.

CDR3 in DNA: TGTGCCAGCAGTGAAGCTCTCCCCGGGACTAGCGGGAGGTCTAGCACAGATACGCAGTATTTT. Its protein product is CASSEALPGTSGRSSTDTQYF. This chain links TRBV2 with TRBJ2-3; 15 bases map to TRBD2. The CDR3 runs to 21 residues. Germline CDR1 and CDR2: SNHLY and FYNNEI. J lost 0 bases, V lost 0 bases, and 10 bases had no gene match. The complete variable domain, with remaining parts taken from reference TRBV2 and TRBJ2-3, reads EPEVTQTPSHQVTQMGQEVILRCVPISNHLYFYWYRQILGQKVEFLVSFYNNEISEKSEIFDDQFSVERPDGSNFTLKIRSTKLEDSAMYFCASSEALPGTSGRSSTDTQYFGPGTRLTVL.

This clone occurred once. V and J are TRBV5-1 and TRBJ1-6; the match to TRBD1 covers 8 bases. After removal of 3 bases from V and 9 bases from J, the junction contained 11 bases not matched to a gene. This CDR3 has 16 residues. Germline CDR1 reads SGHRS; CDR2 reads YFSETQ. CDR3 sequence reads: CASSSGGDRGTSPLHF. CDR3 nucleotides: TGCGCCAGCAGCTCTGGGGGAGACAGGGGTACTTCACCCCTCCACTTT. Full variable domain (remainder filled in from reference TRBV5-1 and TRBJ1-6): KAGVTQTPRYLIKTRGQQVTLSCSPISGHRSVSWYQQTPGQGLQFLFEYFSETQRNKGNFPGRFSGRQFSNSRSEMNVSTLELGDSALYLCASSSGGDRGTSPLHFGNGTRLTVT.

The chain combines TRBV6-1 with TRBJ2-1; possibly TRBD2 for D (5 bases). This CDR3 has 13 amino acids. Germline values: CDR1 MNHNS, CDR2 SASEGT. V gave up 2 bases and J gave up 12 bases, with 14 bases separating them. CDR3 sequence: CASSESSGLAQFF. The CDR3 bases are TGTGCCAGCAGTGAATCCAGTGGGCTAGCGCAGTTCTTC.

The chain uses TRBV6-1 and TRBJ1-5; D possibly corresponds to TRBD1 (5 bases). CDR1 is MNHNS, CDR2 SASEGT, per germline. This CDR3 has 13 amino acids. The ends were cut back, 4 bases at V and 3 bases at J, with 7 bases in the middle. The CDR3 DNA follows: TGTGCCAGCAGTGCCAGGGACAATCAGCCCCAGCATTTT. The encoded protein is CASSARDNQPQHF.

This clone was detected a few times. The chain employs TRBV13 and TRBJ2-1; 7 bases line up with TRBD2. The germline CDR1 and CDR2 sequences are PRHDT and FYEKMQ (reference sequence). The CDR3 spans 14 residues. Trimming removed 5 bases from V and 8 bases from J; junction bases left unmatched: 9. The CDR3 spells CASSPNRLAYEQFF. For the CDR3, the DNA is TGTGCCAGCAGCCCCAACCGACTAGCTTATGAGCAGTTCTTC.

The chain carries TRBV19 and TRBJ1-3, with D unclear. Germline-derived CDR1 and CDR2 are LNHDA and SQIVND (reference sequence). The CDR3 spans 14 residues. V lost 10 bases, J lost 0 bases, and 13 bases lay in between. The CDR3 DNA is TGTGCCACGACGACGGTCTCCTCTGGAAACACCATATATTTT. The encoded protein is CATTTVSSGNTIYF.

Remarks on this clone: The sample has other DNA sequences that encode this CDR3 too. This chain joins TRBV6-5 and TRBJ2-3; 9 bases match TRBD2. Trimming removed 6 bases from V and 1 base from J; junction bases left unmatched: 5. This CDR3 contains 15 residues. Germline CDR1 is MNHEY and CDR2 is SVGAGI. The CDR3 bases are TGTGCCAGCAGGCACCTAGCGGGGCGCACAGATACGCAGTATTTT. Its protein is CASRHLAGRTDTQYF.

CDR3 amino acids: CASSPLGLETQYF. In DNA form, the CDR3 reads TGTGCCAGCAGCCCCCTTGGCTTGGAGACCCAGTACTTC. The rearrangement joins TRBV9 to TRBJ2-5; D is uncertain. V lost 4 bases and J lost 5, with 12 bases in between. CDR1 and CDR2 from the germline V gene are SGDLS and YYNGEE. This CDR3 is 13 amino acids long.

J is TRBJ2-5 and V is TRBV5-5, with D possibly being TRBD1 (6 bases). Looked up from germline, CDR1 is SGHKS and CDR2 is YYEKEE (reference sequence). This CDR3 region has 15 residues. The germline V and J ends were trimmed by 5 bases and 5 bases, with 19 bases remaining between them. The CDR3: CASRLRPGARETQYF. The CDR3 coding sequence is TGTGCCAGCAGACTTAGGCCAGGGGCCCGGGAGACCCAGTACTTC.